This T cell receptor (beta chain) comes out of a study of blood T cell repertoires in COVID-19. CDR1 MGHRA and CDR2 YSYEKL come from the germline V gene. The ends were cut back, 4 bases at V and 0 bases at J, with 15 bases in the middle. The CDR3 runs to 16 residues. Clones were read by immunoSEQ multiplex PCR, and TCRdb kept only the in-frame ones, dropping some. The profile covers approximately 250,000 clones, with roughly nine tenths appearing a single time and approximately 10% taken by the ten largest. This TCR was sampled from a man aged 35-49 years with active or convalescent COVID-19. This rearrangement joins TRBV4-1 to TRBJ1-1; tentatively, D is TRBD1 (5 bases). Sample: peripheral blood. The CDR3 protein is CASSPSRAQLNTEAFF. The CDR3, as DNA: TGCGCCAGCAGCCCCAGCAGGGCCCAGCTGAACACTGAAGCTTTCTTT.